The 20 T cell receptor beta chains below were found in one sample sequenced in a study of post-analysis software for immune sequencing data. Study-wide results and caveats: Controls showed lower frequencies than patients for roughly 5 TRBV segments, and TRBV5-6, TRBV5-1 and TRBV20-1 were among these.

Sequencing libraries made from TCR beta cDNA carried unique molecular identifiers. TCRdb re-called the PCR reads with MiXCR, one entry per CDR3 protein. The sample records about 260,000 distinct CDR3 sequences, 36% being singletons. Their recognized antigens are unknown. Specimen: blood. The receptors derive from a girl under 18 with multiple sclerosis.

In this sample, this clonotype turned up a few times. The chain uses TRBV11-2 and TRBJ2-3; D is uncertain. CDR3 length equals 16 residues. Germline V gene data show CDR1 as SGHAT and CDR2 as FQNNGV. The V end lost 0 bases, the J end lost 0 bases, and 10 bases lay between the germline ends. Written as DNA, the CDR3 is TGTGCCAGCAGCTTAGACTGCATCCCTAGCACAGATACGCAGTATTTT. Amino acid sequence: CASSLDCIPSTDTQYF. The entire variable domain, with the rest obtained from reference TRBV11-2 and TRBJ2-3, is as follows: EAGVAQSPRYKIIEKRQSVAFWCNPISGHATLYWYQQILGQGPKLLIQFQNNGVVDDSQLPKDRFSAERLKGVDSTLKIQPAKLEDSAVYLCASSLDCIPSTDTQYFGPGTRLTVL.

The chain employs TRBV18 and TRBJ1-5; D is undetermined. Per germline, CDR1 KGHSH and CDR2 LQKENI. Trimming removed 0 bases at V and 0 bases at J, with 9 bases between. The CDR3 is 16 residues long. Here the CDR3 reads CASSPPLALSNQPQHF. Here the CDR3 DNA reads TGTGCCAGCTCACCACCGTTAGCCCTTAGCAATCAGCCCCAGCATTTT.

In its sample, this clonotype was seen many times. The gene calls are TRBV3-1 and TRBJ2-3; D is unclear. The CDR3 consists of 13 residues. Between the trimmed V and J ends, which lost 4 bases and 4 bases, there was a span of 9 bases. Per the germline V gene, CDR1 is LGHDT and CDR2 is YNNKEL (reference sequence). The CDR3, as DNA: TGTGCCAGCAGCCGTAGAGGAGCAGATACGCAGTATTTT. As protein: CASSRRGADTQYF.

V gene TRBV7-3 combines with J gene TRBJ2-2; tentative D call: TRBD1 (5 bases). CDR1 and CDR2 from the germline V gene are SGHTA and FQGTGA. The CDR3 has 16 residues. Deletions cut 5 bases from V and 7 bases from J, with 20 bases between. The CDR3 is CASSPQKSGLFGELFF. DNA for the CDR3: TGTGCCAGCAGCCCCCAGAAATCAGGGCTCTTCGGGGAGCTGTTTTTT. Combining the CDR3 with reference TRBV7-3 and TRBJ2-2 gives the whole variable domain GAGVSQTPSNKVTEKGKYVELRCDPISGHTALYWYRQSLGQGPEFLIYFQGTGAADDSGLPNDRFFAVRPEGSVSTLKIQRTERGDSAVYLCASSPQKSGLFGELFFGEGSRLTVL.

The chain combines TRBV2 with TRBJ2-2, with D perhaps matching TRBD1 (7 bases). Germline CDR1 is SNHLY and CDR2 is FYNNEI. CDR3 size: 14 residues. V lost 9 bases and J lost 4, with 15 bases in between. Here the CDR3 reads CARNRQGGTGELFF. In nucleotides, the CDR3 is TGTGCCAGAAATAGACAGGGAGGCACCGGGGAGCTGTTTTTT.

The V call is TRBV30, the J call TRBJ2-1, with 9 bases fitting TRBD2. V dropped 5 bases and J dropped 6; count of bases not matched to a gene: 8. The CDR3 extends over 14 amino acids. Germline V gene lookup returns CDR1 GTSNPN and CDR2 SVGIG (reference sequence). Here the CDR3 DNA reads TGTGCCTGGGAAGCAGCTAGCGGGGCCAATGAGCAGTTCTTC. It encodes CAWEAASGANEQFF. The full variable domain, with the rest looked up from reference TRBV30 and TRBJ2-1, is SQTIHQWPATLVQPVGSPLSLECTVEGTSNPNLYWYRQAAGRGLQLLFYSVGIGQISSEVPQNLSASRPQDRQFILSSKKLLLSDSGFYLCAWEAASGANEQFFGPGTRLTVL.

The rearrangement uses TRBV7-9 and TRBJ1-1; D is uncertain. The V end was cut by 2 bases, the J end by 0 bases, with 7 bases between. CDR3 size: 14 residues. Germline-derived CDR1 and CDR2 are SEHNR and FQNEAQ (reference sequence). The CDR3 DNA follows: TGTGCCAGCAGCTTAAGGGAATTGAACACTGAAGCTTTCTTT. It specifies CASSLRELNTEAFF.

There are many counts of this clonotype. The V gene is TRBV4-1, the J gene TRBJ2-1, with no clear D. The CDR3 length is 14 residues. Germline V gene sequence: CDR1 MGHRA, CDR2 YSYEKL. The V and J ends lost 2 bases and 10 bases respectively, with 15 bases between them. The CDR3 DNA sequence: TGCGCCAGCAGCCAACGCCGGCAAAGTGGAGAGCAGTTCTTC. The encoded protein is CASSQRRQSGEQFF.

This clonotype showed up many times. The chain couples TRBV4-1 to TRBJ2-7, with 7 bases identical to TRBD2. CDR1 is MGHRA and CDR2 is YSYEKL in the germline V gene. The CDR3 extends over 15 amino acids. V was clipped by 1 base and J by 6 bases; unmatched bases: 9. The CDR3 nucleotides are TGCGCCAGCAGCCAAGTGTTGGCGGGAGAGTTCGAGCAGTACTTC. This encodes CASSQVLAGEFEQYF.

The chain joins TRBV7-3 to TRBJ2-6; D perhaps matches TRBD1 (6 bases). Germline lookup yields CDR1 SGHTA and CDR2 FQGTGA. The CDR3 runs 13 residues. Trimming removed 2 bases at V and 12 bases at J, with 11 bases between. Here the CDR3 DNA reads TGTGCCAGCAGCTTACAGGGGTCGGGCGTCCTGACTTTC. Amino acids: CASSLQGSGVLTF.

This clonotype was seen many times. The rearrangement joins TRBV20-1 to TRBJ1-4; D not resolved. The CDR3 is 12 residues long. V gave up 3 bases and J gave up 7 bases, with 9 bases separating them. Germline V gene sequence: CDR1 DFQATT, CDR2 SNEGSKA (reference sequence). CDR3 in amino acids: CSASRAGEKLFF. In DNA, the CDR3 is TGCAGTGCTAGCCGGGCAGGTGAAAAACTGTTTTTT.

The sample holds one count of this clonotype. The chain recombines TRBV6-2 or TRBV6-3 with TRBJ2-1; D ambiguous. V was pared by 6 bases and J by 0 bases, with 9 bases between. The CDR3 consists of 14 residues. Germline V gene data show CDR1 as MNHEY and CDR2 as SVGEGT. The CDR3 loop reads CASSASPSYNEQFF. The CDR3 nucleotides read TGTGCCAGCAGCGCCAGTCCCTCCTACAATGAGCAGTTCTTC.

With regard to this clonotype: Just one base apart from a much larger clone, this may be a read error. The gene calls are TRBV20-1 and TRBJ2-5, with 7 bases matching TRBD2. Germline V gene sequence: CDR1 DFQATT, CDR2 SNEGSKA (reference sequence). The length of the CDR3 is 12 residues. J was trimmed by 11 bases and V by 8 bases; bases with no gene match: 14. CDR3 DNA sequence: TGCAGTCCGTTGGGGGGGGTCAATGAGCAGTACTTC. Translating gives CSPLGGVNEQYF.

Comment on this clonotype: One end of the junction fails to match germline, which may point to a read error. The chain recombines TRBV15 with TRBJ2-5, with D perhaps being TRBD1 or TRBD2 (5 bases each). The CDR3 is 13 residues long. Germline V gene lookup returns CDR1 LNHNV and CDR2 YYDKDF (reference sequence). CDR3 sequence reads: CVTRDGYQETQYF. The CDR3 nucleotides are TGTGTCACCCGGGACGGTTACCAAGAGACCCAGTACTTC. Filled out from reference TRBV15 and TRBJ2-5, the complete variable domain reads DAMVIQNPRYQVTQFGKPVTLSCSQTLNHNVMYWYQQKSSQAPKLLFHYYDKDFNNEADTPDNFQSRRPNTSFCFLDIRSPGLGDTAMYLCVTRDGYQETQYFGPGTRLLVL.

Turning to this clonotype: A much larger clone lies one base from this, so it may be a read error. The chain couples TRBV9 to TRBJ1-1; D unclear. This CDR3 has 13 amino acids. From germline, CDR1 is SGDLS and CDR2 YYNGEE. CDR3 region: CTSSVAAYAEAFF. The CDR3, as DNA: TGTACCAGCAGCGTAGCTGCTTACGCTGAAGCTTTCTTT. Variable domain in full (rest from reference TRBV9 and TRBJ1-1): DSGVTQTPKHLITATGQRVTLRCSPRSGDLSVYWYQQSLDQGLQFLIQYYNGEERAKGNILERFSAQQFPDLHSELNLSSLELGDSALYFCTSSVAAYAEAFFGQGTRLTVV.

This clonotype was found many times. This chain uses TRBV6-2 or TRBV6-3 with TRBJ1-5, with D unresolved. The CDR3 totals 12 residues. V shed 6 bases and J shed 1 base, with 4 bases lying between them. The germline gives CDR1 MNHEY, CDR2 SVGEGT. CDR3 nucleotide sequence: TGTGCCAGCAGCACCAGCAATCAGCCCCAGCATTTT. Its protein is CASSTSNQPQHF.

Comments on this clonotype: One junction end disagrees with the germline gene, perhaps due to a read error. V gene TRBV4-2 combines with J gene TRBJ2-1; D is unclear. With the DNA end fitting TRBJ2-7 better, the J assignment may be wrong. The CDR3 runs to 15 residues. Germline CDR1 reads LGHNA; CDR2 reads YNFKEQ. The CDR3 spells CASNQDHESYNEQYF. The CDR3 DNA is TGTGCCAGCAACCAAGATCACGAATCCTACAATGAGCAGTACTTC.

The V and J genes are TRBV6-5 and TRBJ1-2; D might be TRBD1 (5 bases). The CDR3 has 14 residues. The germline V gene has CDR1 MNHEY and CDR2 SVGAGI. V was trimmed by 4 bases and J by 4 bases, leaving 13 bases between them. CDR3 nucleotides: TGTGCCAGCAGTTCGGACACCCTAGTCTATGGCTACACCTTC. It yields the protein CASSSDTLVYGYTF.

This clonotype has at least ten counts. The chain employs TRBV28 and TRBJ1-1; D is ambiguous. V shed 6 bases and J shed 0 bases, with 17 bases lying between them. The germline V gene has CDR1 MDHEN and CDR2 SYDVKM. This CDR3 comprises 16 residues. DNA of the CDR3: TGTGCCAGCAGCACCCCTGTATCCAGCATGAACACTGAAGCTTTCTTT. Residues: CASSTPVSSMNTEAFF.

The gene calls are TRBV5-1 and TRBJ1-4, with 9 bases that match TRBD1. The junction had 4 bases not matched to a gene; V was cut back by 4 bases and J by 3 bases. CDR3 length: 15 residues. CDR1 and CDR2 (germline): SGHRS, YFSETQ. CDR3 sequence (DNA): TGCGCCAGCAGCCCGGGACAGGGACCTAATGAAAAACTGTTTTTT. As protein: CASSPGQGPNEKLFF.